This TCR beta chain is drawn from a study of beta chain features in type 1 diabetes. Findings of the study overall: Shortening that was moderate but significant affected the TCRB CDR3s of Type 1 diabetes patients in all four CD4+ subsets.

As every portion of the isolated RNA was reverse transcribed, the sequencing read expressed TCRB transcripts. Clones were sequenced by immunoSEQ multiplex PCR, and TCRdb holds only the in-frame ones, with some missing. This sample has roughly 350,000 clones, with 8% to 13% found just once. Trimming removed 2 bases from V and 9 bases from J, with 23 bases in between. The CDR3 runs 16 residues. The germline CDR1 and CDR2 sequences are GTSNPN and SVGIG (reference sequence). This clone appeared a few times. Its antigen remains unidentified. CD45RO/CCR7/CD25/CD127/CD95/CD27 staining was used to isolate CD4+ naive, central memory, regulatory and stem cell-like memory cells by sorting.

The sequencing sample was made of naive CD4+ T cells from blood. The receptor's source is a woman aged 25 to 45 in good health. The chain employs TRBV30 and TRBJ2-1, with a possible D match to TRBD1 (6 bases). DNA of the CDR3: TGTGCCTGGAGTCTCCCTTGGGGGCGGAGCTACGTTGAGCAGTTCTTC. Translated: CAWSLPWGRSYVEQFF.